The clone carrying this TCR beta chain is categorized as medium-sized. This entry is derived from a study of blood T cell repertoires in COVID-19. On the study more broadly: Donors in the United States, Italy and Spain gave samples during acute or convalescent COVID-19. Nucleic acid was either cDNA or gDNA, and it came from T cells, B-cell-depleted T cells, or PBMCs.

V was clipped by 1 base and J by 2 bases, with 12 bases between them. The germline V gene has CDR1 SGHDT and CDR2 YYEEEE. The CDR3 length is 15 residues. This table comes from immunoSEQ multiplex PCR, and its TCRdb copy is limited to in-frame clones, with some not included. Found here are 140,000 or so clones, more than 70% of them singletons; the top ten hold about 5%. The receptor was derived from a woman in her forties or fifties with acute or convalescent COVID-19. The chain is built from TRBV5-6 and TRBJ2-5; weak D call: TRBD2 (7 bases). Sequenced input: peripheral blood. CDR3 region: CASSLQGGGQETQYF. CDR3 DNA: TGTGCCAGCAGCTTGCAGGGAGGGGGACAAGAGACCCAGTACTTC.